These T cell receptor beta chains were read from a single sample in a study of blood T cell repertoires in COVID-19. Sequenced by immunoSEQ multiplex PCR; TCRdb stores in-frame clones only, minus some. The sample contains about 200,000 clones, around 75% of which appear only once. Input material: peripheral blood. Receptors were obtained from a human donor in a cohort sampled during active COVID-19. Both conserved end residues are part of each CDR3. The D gene is left open where the match is weak. A clone size is listed for some rows: how often the clone was seen (once, few, many), or a class if it is expanded.

clone size,V gene,J gene,D gene,CDR3 protein
once,TRBV4-3,TRBJ1-3,.,CASSQDSPTGYSGNTIYF
.,TRBV24-1,TRBJ2-7,TRBD2,CATSDNRGGGSYEQYF
.,TRBV9,TRBJ2-1,.,CASREGEGGPYNEQFF
.,TRBV6-6,TRBJ1-4,.,CASSRGQFATNEKLFF
.,TRBV6-5,TRBJ2-1,TRBD1,CASSYSGGGYNEQFF
.,TRBV5-1,TRBJ1-1,TRBD1,CASSLQGAGNTEAFF
.,TRBV29-1,TRBJ2-2,TRBD1,CSAWTGSNTGELFF
.,TRBV6-5,TRBJ1-4,TRBD1,CASSGTGAGNEKLFF
.,TRBV30,TRBJ1-2,.,CAWSFSGGGYGYTF
.,TRBV19,TRBJ1-4,.,CASSMGGPSLEKLFF
.,TRBV9,TRBJ2-7,TRBD2,CASSLIRVAGGYEQYF
.,TRBV7-3,TRBJ2-3,TRBD2,CASSLTGLAGDTDTQYF
.,TRBV6-5,TRBJ1-2,.,CASSYEGRSYGYTF
.,TRBV6-6,TRBJ2-5,TRBD2,CASSSPGGTGGETQYF
.,TRBV7-3,TRBJ2-2,.,CASSPSRRLNTGELFF
.,TRBV7-2,TRBJ1-1,TRBD1,CASSTTGSNTEAFF
once,TRBV15,TRBJ2-7,.,CATSRDRGVREQYF
.,TRBV18,TRBJ1-1,TRBD1,CASSLIGQVMNTEAFF
.,TRBV5-1,TRBJ2-1,TRBD2,CASSLGTSGRMDEQFF
.,TRBV28,TRBJ1-5,TRBD1,CASSPGGASNQPQHF
.,TRBV9,TRBJ2-1,TRBD2,CASRDLGLADNEQFF
.,TRBV6-4,TRBJ1-2,TRBD1,CASRAGTGYGYTF
once,TRBV30,TRBJ1-1,TRBD1,CAWGFFTGGSTEAFF
.,TRBV9,TRBJ1-1,.,CASSVRPGNTEAFF
.,TRBV27,TRBJ2-7,.,CASSPRGAYEQYF
.,TRBV29-1,TRBJ2-7,.,CSVLSSYEQYF